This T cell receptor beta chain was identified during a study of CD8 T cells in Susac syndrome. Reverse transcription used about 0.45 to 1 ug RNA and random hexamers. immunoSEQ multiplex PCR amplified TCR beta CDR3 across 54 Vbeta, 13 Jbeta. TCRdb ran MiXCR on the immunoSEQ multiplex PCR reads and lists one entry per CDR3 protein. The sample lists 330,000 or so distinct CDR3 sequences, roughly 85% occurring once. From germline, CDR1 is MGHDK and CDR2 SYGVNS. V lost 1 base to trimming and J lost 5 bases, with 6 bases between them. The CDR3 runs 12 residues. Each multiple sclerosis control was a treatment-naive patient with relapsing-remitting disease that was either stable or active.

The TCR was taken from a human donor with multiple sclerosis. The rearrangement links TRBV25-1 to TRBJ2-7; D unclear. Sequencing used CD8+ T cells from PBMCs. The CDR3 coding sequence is TGTGCCAGCAGTGAATTAGTCGACGAGCAGTACTTC. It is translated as CASSELVDEQYF.